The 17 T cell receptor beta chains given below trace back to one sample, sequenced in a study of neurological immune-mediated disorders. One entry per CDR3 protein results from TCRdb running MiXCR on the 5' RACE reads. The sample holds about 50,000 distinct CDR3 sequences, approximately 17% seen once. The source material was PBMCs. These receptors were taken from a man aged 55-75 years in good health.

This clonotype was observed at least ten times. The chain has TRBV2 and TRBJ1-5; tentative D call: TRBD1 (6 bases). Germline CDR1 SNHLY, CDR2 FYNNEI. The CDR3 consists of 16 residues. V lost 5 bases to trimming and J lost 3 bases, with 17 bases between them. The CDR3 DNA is TGTGCCAGCAGTCCCAAAACGACAGGATTCAATCAGCCCCAGCATTTT. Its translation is CASSPKTTGFNQPQHF.

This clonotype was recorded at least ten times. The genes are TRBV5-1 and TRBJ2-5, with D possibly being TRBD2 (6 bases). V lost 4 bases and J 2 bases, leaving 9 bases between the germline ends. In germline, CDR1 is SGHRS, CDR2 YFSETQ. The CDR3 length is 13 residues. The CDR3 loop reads CASSQGLQETQYF. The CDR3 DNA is TGCGCCAGCAGCCAGGGACTGCAAGAGACCCAGTACTTC.

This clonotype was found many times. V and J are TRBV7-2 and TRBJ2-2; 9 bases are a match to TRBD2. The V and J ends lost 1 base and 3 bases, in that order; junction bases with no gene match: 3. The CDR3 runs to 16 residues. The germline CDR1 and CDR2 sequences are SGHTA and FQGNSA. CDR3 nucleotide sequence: TGTGCCAGCAGCTTAGTGGCGGGAGGGGACACCGGGGAGCTGTTTTTT. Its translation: CASSLVAGGDTGELFF.

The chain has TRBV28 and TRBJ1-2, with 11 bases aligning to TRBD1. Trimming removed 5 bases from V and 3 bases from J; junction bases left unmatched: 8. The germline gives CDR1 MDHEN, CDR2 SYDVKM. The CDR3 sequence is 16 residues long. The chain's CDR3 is CASSDPPGQGDYGYTF. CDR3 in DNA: TGTGCCAGCAGTGATCCCCCGGGACAGGGGGACTATGGCTACACCTTC.

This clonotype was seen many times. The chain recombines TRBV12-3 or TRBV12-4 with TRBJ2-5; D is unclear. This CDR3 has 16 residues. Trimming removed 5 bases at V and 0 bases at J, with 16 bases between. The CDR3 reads CASSDLLAGNQETQYF. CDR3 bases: TGTGCCAGCAGTGACCTCTTGGCTGGGAACCAAGAGACCCAGTACTTC.

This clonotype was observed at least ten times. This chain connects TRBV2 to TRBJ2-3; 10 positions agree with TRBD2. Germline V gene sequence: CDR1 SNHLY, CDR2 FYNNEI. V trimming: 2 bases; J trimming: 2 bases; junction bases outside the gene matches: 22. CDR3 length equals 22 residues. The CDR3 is CASSERGPRGTSDNRITDTQYF. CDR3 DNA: TGTGCCAGCAGTGAACGGGGTCCTCGCGGGACTAGCGACAACCGTATCACAGATACGCAGTATTTT.

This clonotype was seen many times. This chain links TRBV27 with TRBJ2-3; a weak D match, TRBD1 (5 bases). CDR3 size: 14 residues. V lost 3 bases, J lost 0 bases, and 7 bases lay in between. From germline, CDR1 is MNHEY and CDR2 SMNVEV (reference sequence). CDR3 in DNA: TGTGCCAGCAGTTTGGGGCCTAGCACAGATACGCAGTATTTT. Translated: CASSLGPSTDTQYF.

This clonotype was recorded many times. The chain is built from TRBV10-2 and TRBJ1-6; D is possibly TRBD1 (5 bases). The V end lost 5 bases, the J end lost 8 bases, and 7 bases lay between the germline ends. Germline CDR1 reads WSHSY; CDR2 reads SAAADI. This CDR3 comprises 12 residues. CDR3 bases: TGCGCCAGCAGTACAGGAGATTCACCCCTCCACTTT. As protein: CASSTGDSPLHF.

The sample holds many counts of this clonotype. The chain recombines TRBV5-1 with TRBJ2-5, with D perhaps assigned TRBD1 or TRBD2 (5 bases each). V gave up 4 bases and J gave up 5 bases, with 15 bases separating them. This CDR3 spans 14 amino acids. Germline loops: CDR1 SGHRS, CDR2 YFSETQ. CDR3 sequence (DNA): TGCGCCAGCAGCAGTGGGACCCCCCGCGAGACCCAGTACTTC. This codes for CASSSGTPRETQYF.

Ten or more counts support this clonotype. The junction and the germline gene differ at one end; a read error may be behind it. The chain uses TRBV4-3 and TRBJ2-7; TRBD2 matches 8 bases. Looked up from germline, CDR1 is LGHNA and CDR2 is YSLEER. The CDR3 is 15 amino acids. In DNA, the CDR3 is TGCGCCAGCAGACGACCGGGGGGGCGCTCCCACGAGCAGTACTTC. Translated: CASRRPGGRSHEQYF.

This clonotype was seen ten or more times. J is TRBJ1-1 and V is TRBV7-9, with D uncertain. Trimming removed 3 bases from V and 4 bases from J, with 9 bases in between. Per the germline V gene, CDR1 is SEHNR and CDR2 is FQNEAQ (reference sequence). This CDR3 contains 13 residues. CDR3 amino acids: CASSFGYGTEAFF. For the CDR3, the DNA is TGTGCCAGCAGCTTCGGGTATGGCACTGAAGCTTTCTTT.

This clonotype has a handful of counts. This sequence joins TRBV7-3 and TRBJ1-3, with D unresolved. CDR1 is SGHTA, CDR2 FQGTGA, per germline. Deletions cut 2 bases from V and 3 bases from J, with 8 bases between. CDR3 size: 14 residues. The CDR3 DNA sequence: TGTGCCAGCAGCTTACAGAGGGATGGAAACACCATATATTTT. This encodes CASSLQRDGNTIYF.

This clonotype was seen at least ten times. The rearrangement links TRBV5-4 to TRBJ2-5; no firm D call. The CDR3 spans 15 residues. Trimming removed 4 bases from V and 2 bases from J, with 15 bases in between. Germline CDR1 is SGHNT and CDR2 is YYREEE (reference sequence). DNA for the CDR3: TGTGCCAGCAGCCTTATCCTGGACGGACAAGAGACCCAGTACTTC. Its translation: CASSLILDGQETQYF.

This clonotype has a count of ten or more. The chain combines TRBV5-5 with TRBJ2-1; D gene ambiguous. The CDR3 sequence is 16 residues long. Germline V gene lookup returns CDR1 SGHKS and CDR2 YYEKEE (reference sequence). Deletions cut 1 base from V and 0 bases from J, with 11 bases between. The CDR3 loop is CASSLPGSSSYNEQFF. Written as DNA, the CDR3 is TGTGCCAGCAGCTTGCCGGGTTCCAGCTCCTACAATGAGCAGTTCTTC. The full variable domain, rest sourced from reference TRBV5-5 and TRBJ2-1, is DAGVTQSPTHLIKTRGQQVTLRCSPISGHKSVSWYQQVLGQGPQFIFQYYEKEERGRGNFPDRFSARQFPNYSSELNVNALLLGDSALYLCASSLPGSSSYNEQFFGPGTRLTVL.

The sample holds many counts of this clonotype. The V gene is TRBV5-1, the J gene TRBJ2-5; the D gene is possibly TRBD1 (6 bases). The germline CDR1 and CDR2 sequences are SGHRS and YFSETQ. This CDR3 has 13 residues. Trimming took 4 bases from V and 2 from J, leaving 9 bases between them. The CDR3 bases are TGCGCCAGCAGCCCTGGACAGCAAGAGACCCAGTACTTC. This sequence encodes CASSPGQQETQYF.

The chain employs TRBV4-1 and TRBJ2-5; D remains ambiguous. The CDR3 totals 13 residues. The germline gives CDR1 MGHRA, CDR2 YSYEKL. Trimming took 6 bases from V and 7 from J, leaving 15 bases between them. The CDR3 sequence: CASSPSITGTQYF. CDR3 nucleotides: TGCGCCAGCAGTCCAAGTATAACTGGGACCCAGTACTTC.

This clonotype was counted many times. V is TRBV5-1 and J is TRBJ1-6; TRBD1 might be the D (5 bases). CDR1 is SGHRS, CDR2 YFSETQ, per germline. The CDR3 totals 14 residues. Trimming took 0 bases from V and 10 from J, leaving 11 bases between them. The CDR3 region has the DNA TGCGCCAGCAGCTTGGCAGGGTTGGGATCACCCCTCCACTTT. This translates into CASSLAGLGSPLHF. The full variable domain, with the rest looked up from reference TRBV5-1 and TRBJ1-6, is KAGVTQTPRYLIKTRGQQVTLSCSPISGHRSVSWYQQTPGQGLQFLFEYFSETQRNKGNFPGRFSGRQFSNSRSEMNVSTLELGDSALYLCASSLAGLGSPLHFGNGTRLTVT.